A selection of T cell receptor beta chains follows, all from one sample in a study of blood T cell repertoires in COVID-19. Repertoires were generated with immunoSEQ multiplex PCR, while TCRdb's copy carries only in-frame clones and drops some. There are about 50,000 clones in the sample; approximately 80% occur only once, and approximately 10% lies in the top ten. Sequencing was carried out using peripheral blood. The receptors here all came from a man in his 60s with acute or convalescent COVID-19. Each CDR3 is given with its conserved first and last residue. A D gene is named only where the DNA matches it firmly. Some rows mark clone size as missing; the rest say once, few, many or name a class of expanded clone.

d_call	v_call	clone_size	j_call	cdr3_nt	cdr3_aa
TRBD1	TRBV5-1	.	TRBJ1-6	TGCGCCAGCAGCTGGGGGAACCGGGACAGGGGGCGGTCACCCCTCCACTTT	CASSWGNRDRGRSPLHF
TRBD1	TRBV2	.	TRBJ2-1	TGTGCCAGCAGGACAGGGGGCTCTGGAAATGAGCAGTTCTTC	CASRTGGSGNEQFF
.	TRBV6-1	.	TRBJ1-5	TGTGCCAGCAGTGAAGGGCAGGCAAATCAGCCCCAGCATTTT	CASSEGQANQPQHF
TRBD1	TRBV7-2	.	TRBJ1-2	TGTGCCAGCAGCCCCGGGCCAGGGGGCATGGGGTATGGCTACACCTTC	CASSPGPGGMGYGYTF
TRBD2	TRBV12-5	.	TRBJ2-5	TGTGCTAGTGGTTTGGTAGTCTCTAGCGGGGGAGAGGGAGAGACCCAGTACTTC	CASGLVVSSGGEGETQYF
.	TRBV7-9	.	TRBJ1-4	TGTGCCAGCAGGTCAGGGGTAGGTAATGAAAAACTGTTTTTT	CASRSGVGNEKLFF
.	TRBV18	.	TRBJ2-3	TGTGCCAGCTCGCTGGGGGCCAGGGGGAGGTCAGATACGCAGTATTTT	CASSLGARGRSDTQYF
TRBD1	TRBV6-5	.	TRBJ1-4	TGTGCCAGCAGTTACCAGACAGGGGAGGCTGAAAAACTGTTTTTT	CASSYQTGEAEKLFF
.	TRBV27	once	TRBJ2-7	TGTGCCAGCAGTTTATTGGAGGGCCCCTACGAGCAGTACTTC	CASSLLEGPYEQYF
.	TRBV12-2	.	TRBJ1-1	TGTGCAAGTCGCTTAACAGGGGAGAGTATAGAATGCACTGAAGCTTTCTTT	CASRLTGESIECTEAFF
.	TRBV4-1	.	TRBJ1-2	TGCGCCAGCAGCCAAGAGGAGAACACGATCCTGAACTATGGCTACACCTTC	CASSQEENTILNYGYTF
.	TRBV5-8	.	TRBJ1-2	TGTGCCAGCAGCTTGGTGTCAGGTGTGGGCTACACCTTC	CASSLVSGVGYTF
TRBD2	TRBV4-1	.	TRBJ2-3	TGCGCCAGCAGCCAAGATGCCAGCGGGGGGGCCTCCACAGATACGCAGTATTTT	CASSQDASGGASTDTQYF
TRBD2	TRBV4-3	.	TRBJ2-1	TGCGCCAGCAGCCAAGATCTCGGACTAGCGGGGGACCCTTACAATGAGCAGTTCTTC	CASSQDLGLAGDPYNEQFF
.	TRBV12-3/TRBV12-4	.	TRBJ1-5	TGTGCCAGCGCCCGGGAGGGCGATCAGCCCCAGCATTTT	CASAREGDQPQHF
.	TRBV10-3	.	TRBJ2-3	TGTGCCATCAGTGAGTCGACACAACTTAGTTCGGCGCAGTATTTT	CAISESTQLSSAQYF
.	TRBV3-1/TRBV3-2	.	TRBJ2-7	TGTGCCAGCAGCCAACTACTATTTAACGAGCAGTACTTC	CASSQLLFNEQYF
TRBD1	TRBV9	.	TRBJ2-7	TGTGCCAGCAGCGTAGGCGAACGGGACAGGGACCACGAGCAGTACTTC	CASSVGERDRDHEQYF
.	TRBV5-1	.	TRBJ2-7	TGCGCCAGCAGCTTGGGACAGTCCTACGAGCAGTACTTC	CASSLGQSYEQYF
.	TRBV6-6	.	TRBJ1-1	TGTGCCAGCAGCCGGCAGGGTGGTACTTCTGAAGCTTTCTTT	CASSRQGGTSEAFF
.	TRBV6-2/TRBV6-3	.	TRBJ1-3	TGTGCCAGCAGTTACCACACCTCTGGAAACACCATATATTTT	CASSYHTSGNTIYF
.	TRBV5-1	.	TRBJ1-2	TGCGCCAGCAGCTTACAGGGTGACTATGGCTACACCTTC	CASSLQGDYGYTF
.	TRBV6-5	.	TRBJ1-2	TGTGCCAGCACCAGACTGCTCAACTATGGCTACACCTTC	CASTRLLNYGYTF
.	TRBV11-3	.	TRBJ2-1	TGTGCCAGCAGCTTAGATAGTTATGAGCAGTTCTTC	CASSLDSYEQFF
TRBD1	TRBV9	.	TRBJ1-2	TGTGCCAGCAGCCCTAGGACAGGGGCCCGTTCTGAAGGCTACACCTTC	CASSPRTGARSEGYTF
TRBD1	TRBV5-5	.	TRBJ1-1	TGTGCCAGCAGCTTACCCGGCGGGACAGGGACGAACACTGAAGCTTTCTTT	CASSLPGGTGTNTEAFF
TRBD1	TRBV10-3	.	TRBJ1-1	TGTGCCATCAGCAGACAGGGAGAAACTGAAGCTTTCTTT	CAISRQGETEAFF
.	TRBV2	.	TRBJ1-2	TGTGCCAGCAGTGAGGCTGGCAGGGGCGGCGTTGGCTACACCTTC	CASSEAGRGGVGYTF
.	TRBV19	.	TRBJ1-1	TGTGCCAGTAGTGTAGCAGGGATTACTGAAGCTTTCTTT	CASSVAGITEAFF
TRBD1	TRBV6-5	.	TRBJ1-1	TGTGCCAGCAGTAACTCAGGGACAGGGACTATTGGAGCTTTCTTT	CASSNSGTGTIGAFF
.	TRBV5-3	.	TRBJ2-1	TGTGCCAGAAGCTTGTTTGTGACAGTAAACAATGAGCAGTTCTTC	CARSLFVTVNNEQFF
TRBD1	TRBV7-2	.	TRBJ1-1	TGTGCCAGCAGCTTAATCGGACAGGGTGGTACTGAAGCTTTCTTT	CASSLIGQGGTEAFF
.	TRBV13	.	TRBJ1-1	TGTGCCAGCAGCTTAGTGCAGGGCTACACTGAAGCTTTCTTT	CASSLVQGYTEAFF
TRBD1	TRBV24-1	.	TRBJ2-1	TGTGCCACCAGTGGTTACAGGGGGCTCGATGAGCAGTTCTTC	CATSGYRGLDEQFF
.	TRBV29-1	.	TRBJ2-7	TGCAGCGTTATGGGGGTGCGGGGCTACGAGCAGTACTTC	CSVMGVRGYEQYF
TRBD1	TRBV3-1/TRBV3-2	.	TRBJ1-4	TGTGCCAGCAGCCAACCCGGACAGGGCGAAAAACTGTTTTTT	CASSQPGQGEKLFF
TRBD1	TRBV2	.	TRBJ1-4	TGTGCCAGCAGTGAGGAGCAGAGACAGGGCGAAAAACTGTTTTTT	CASSEEQRQGEKLFF
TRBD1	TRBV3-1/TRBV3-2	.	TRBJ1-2	TGTGCCAGCAGCCAAGATCGACAGGGGGAAGGCTACACCTTC	CASSQDRQGEGYTF
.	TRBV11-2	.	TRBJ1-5	TGTGCCAGCAGCTTAACACAGCAAATGGATCCCCAGCATTTT	CASSLTQQMDPQHF
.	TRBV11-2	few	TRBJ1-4	TGTGCCAGCAGGCTCGAAGCTTCAACTAATGAAAAACTGTTTTTT	CASRLEASTNEKLFF
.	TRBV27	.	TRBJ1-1	TGTGCCAGCAGTTTCAACAGAGTTTCGAATGAAGCTTTCTTT	CASSFNRVSNEAFF
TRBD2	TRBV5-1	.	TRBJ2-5	TGCGCCAGCAGACTTTCCAGCGGGGGGGTATCCGAGACCCAGTACTTC	CASRLSSGGVSETQYF
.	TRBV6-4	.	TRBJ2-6	TGTGCCAGCAGTGACAACAGGAGCTCTGGGGCCAACGTCCTGACTTTC	CASSDNRSSGANVLTF
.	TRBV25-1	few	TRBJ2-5	TGTGCCAGCAGTGAATCCCCCCGCCAAGAGACCCAGTACTTC	CASSESPRQETQYF
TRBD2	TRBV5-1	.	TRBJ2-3	TGCGCCAGCAGCTCGGGCTTAGCGGGGTATCGCACAGATACGCAGTATTTT	CASSSGLAGYRTDTQYF
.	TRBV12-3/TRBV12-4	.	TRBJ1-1	TGTGCCAGCAGTTTCCCTAGAGCCACTGAAGCTTTCTTT	CASSFPRATEAFF
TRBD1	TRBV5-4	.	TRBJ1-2	TGTGCCAGCAGCCCCTCCGGGACAGGTGATCTCTATGGCTACACCTTC	CASSPSGTGDLYGYTF
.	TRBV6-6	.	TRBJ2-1	TGTGCCAGCAGTTACTCCCTGTACACTCGCGAGGGTGAGCAGTTCTTC	CASSYSLYTREGEQFF
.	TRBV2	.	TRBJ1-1	TGTGCCAGCAGTTTTGACAGGAACACTGAAGCTTTCTTT	CASSFDRNTEAFF
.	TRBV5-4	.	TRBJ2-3	TGTGCCAGCAGCTCGGGACTGCCCACAGATACGCAGTATTTT	CASSSGLPTDTQYF
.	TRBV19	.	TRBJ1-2	TGTGCCAGTAGTATAGATTCGGGGATTAACCTATCTAACTATGGCTACACCTTC	CASSIDSGINLSNYGYTF
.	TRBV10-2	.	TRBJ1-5	TGCGCCAGCAGGCAGGGAAGCAATCAGCCCCAGCATTTT	CASRQGSNQPQHF
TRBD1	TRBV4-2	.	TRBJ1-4	TGTGCCAGCAGCCAAAAGGGACAGTCTAATGAAAAACTGTTTTTT	CASSQKGQSNEKLFF
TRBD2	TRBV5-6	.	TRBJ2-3	TGTGCCAGCAGCTTTAGACTAGCGGGGGGAGGAGATACGCAGTATTTT	CASSFRLAGGGDTQYF
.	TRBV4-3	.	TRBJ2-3	TGCGCCAGCAGAACAGGCGGTCCATCCGTCGTCACAGATACGCAGTATTTT	CASRTGGPSVVTDTQYF
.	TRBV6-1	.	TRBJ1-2	TGTGCCAGCAGTGAAACCCCGGGTTGGGGCTACACCTTC	CASSETPGWGYTF
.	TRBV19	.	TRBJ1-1	TGTGCCAGTAGGTTAAACAGGGAAGCTTTCTTT	CASRLNREAFF
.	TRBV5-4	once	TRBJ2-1	TGTGCCAGCAGCCGGGACACCTCCTACAATGAGCAGTTCTTC	CASSRDTSYNEQFF